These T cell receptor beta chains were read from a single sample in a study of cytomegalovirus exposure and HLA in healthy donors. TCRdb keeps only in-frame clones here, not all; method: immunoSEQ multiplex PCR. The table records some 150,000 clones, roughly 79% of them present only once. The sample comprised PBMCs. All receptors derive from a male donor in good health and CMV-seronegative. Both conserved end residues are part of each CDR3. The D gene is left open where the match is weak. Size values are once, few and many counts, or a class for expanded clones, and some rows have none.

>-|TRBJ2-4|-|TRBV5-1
TGCGCCAGCAGCTACCGGACAGTGGAAATAGCCAAAAACATTCAGTACTTC
CASSYRTVEIAKNIQYF
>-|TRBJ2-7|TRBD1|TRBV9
TGTGCCAGCAGCCCTCGACAGGGGGTCAACTCCTACGAGCAGTACTTC
CASSPRQGVNSYEQYF
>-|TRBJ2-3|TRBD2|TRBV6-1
TGTGCCAGCAGTGCGCTGCCGGGACTAGCGGGGGTGCGCACAGATACGCAGTATTTT
CASSALPGLAGVRTDTQYF
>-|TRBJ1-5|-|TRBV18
TGTGCCAGCTCATCAGGGTTCGGCAATCAGCCCCAGCATTTT
CASSSGFGNQPQHF
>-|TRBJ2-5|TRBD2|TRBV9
TGTGCCAGCAGCGTAGATGGTGGGAGCGGGACGGAGACCCAGTACTTC
CASSVDGGSGTETQYF
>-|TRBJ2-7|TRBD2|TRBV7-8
TGTGCCAGCAGCTCGCGCCCCGGGACTAGCGCCTACGAGCAGTACTTC
CASSSRPGTSAYEQYF
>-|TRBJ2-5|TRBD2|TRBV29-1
TGCTGCGTTTCCTCATCGGGGGGGGTCCAAGAGACCCAGTACTTC
CCVSSSGGVQETQYF
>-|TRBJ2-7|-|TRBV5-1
TGCGCCAGCAGCAGCTCCTACGAGCAGTACTTC
CASSSSYEQYF
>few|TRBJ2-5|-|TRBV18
TGTGCCAGCTCACCACTGATCAGGGGCCAAGAGACCCAGTACTTC
CASSPLIRGQETQYF
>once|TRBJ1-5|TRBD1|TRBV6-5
TGTGCCACCTCCAGGGGGCAGTTGGGCAATCAGCCCCAGCATTTT
CATSRGQLGNQPQHF
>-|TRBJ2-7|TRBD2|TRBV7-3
TGTGCCAGCAGCTCCCTAACTAGCGGGATCGACGCCCCCTACGAGCAGTACTTC
CASSSLTSGIDAPYEQYF
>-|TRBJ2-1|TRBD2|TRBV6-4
TGTGCCAGCAGTCCACGGGGGGGCAATCAACACAATGAGCAGTTCTTC
CASSPRGGNQHNEQFF
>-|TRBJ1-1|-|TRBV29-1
TGCAGCGTTGTCGGGACACAGAACACTGAAGCTTTCTTT
CSVVGTQNTEAFF
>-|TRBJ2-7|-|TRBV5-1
TGCGCCAGCAGCTTGCAGGGTATGTTCTACGAGCAGTACTTC
CASSLQGMFYEQYF
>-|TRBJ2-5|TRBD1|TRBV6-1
TGTGCCAGCGCCCGGGACAGGGGTTTAGAGACCCAGTACTTC
CASARDRGLETQYF
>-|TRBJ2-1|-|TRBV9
TGTGCCAGCAGCGTAGCCTTAGGGGCGGGGGCGACTTACAATGAGCAGTTCTTC
CASSVALGAGATYNEQFF
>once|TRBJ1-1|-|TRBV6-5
TGTGCCAGCAGTCATGGGCGACGTCAAACTGAAGCTTTCTTT
CASSHGRRQTEAFF
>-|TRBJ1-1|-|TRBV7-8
TGTGCCAGCAGCTTAGTAGGGGTCGGCGCTTTCTTT
CASSLVGVGAFF
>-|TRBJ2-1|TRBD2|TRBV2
TGTGCCAGCATGCGGGAGCAGGGCACGAATGAGCAGTTCTTC
CASMREQGTNEQFF
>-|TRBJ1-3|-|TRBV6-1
TGTGCCAGCAGTGGGCTATTACAGAGCTCTGGAAACACCATATATTTT
CASSGLLQSSGNTIYF
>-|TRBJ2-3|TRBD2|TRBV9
TGTGCCAGCAGCGTAGGCTTCGGTGGGACTAGTCGAGATACGCAGTATTTT
CASSVGFGGTSRDTQYF
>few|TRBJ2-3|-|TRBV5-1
TGCGCCAGCAGCTTGCTTCCCCCTTCTAGCGCGAGCACAGATACGCAGTATTTT
CASSLLPPSSASTDTQYF
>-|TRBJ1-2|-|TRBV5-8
TGTGCCAGCAGCTTGGCTGGGGGGGGATTGGACTATGGCTACACCTTC
CASSLAGGGLDYGYTF
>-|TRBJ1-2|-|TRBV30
TGTGCCTGGAGTACGGCCATCCCTCGGGTTTATGGCTACCCCTTC
CAWSTAIPRVYGYPF
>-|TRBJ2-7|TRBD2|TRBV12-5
TGTGCTAGTGGTTTCATAGCGGGGCATTCCTACGAGCAGTACTTC
CASGFIAGHSYEQYF
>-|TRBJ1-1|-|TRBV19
TGTGCCAGTAGTATGCCGGACCGGACTCGGGCCCAAGCTTTCTTT
CASSMPDRTRAQAFF
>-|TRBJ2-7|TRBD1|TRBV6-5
TGTGCCAGCAGATCAGTTCGACAGGGGATCCACGAGCAGTACTTC
CASRSVRQGIHEQYF
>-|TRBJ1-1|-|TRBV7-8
TGTGCCAGCAGCTTCAGCGGGACCCCTGAAGCTTTCTTT
CASSFSGTPEAFF
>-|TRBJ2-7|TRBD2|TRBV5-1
TGCGCCAGCAGCACCGGGACTAGCGTGTACGAGCAGTACTTC
CASSTGTSVYEQYF
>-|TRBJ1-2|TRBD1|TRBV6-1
TGTGCCAGCAGTGAAAGGGGTTGGGGACAGGGGGCTCGGGGCTACACCTTC
CASSERGWGQGARGYTF
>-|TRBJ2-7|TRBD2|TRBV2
TGTGCCAGCAGAAGCGGGGTCTCCTACGAGCAGTACTTC
CASRSGVSYEQYF
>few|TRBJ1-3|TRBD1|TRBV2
TGTGCCAGCTTAGGACAGGGGAGCTCTGGAAACACCATATATTTT
CASLGQGSSGNTIYF
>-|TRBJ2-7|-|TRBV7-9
TGTGCCAGCAGCCCGCGGAGGGTACCCTACGAGCAGTACTTC
CASSPRRVPYEQYF
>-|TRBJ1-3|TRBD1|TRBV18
TGTGCCAGCTCACGGGGGACAGCTAGCTCTGGAAACACCATATATTTT
CASSRGTASSGNTIYF
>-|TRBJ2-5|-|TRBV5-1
TGCGCCAGCAGCCCGAACCCGGGGATCCAAGAGACCCAGTACTTC
CASSPNPGIQETQYF
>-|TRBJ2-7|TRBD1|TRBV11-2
TGTGCCAGCAGCTTAGATTTCGCCGGGACAGGGACCTACGAGCAGTACTTC
CASSLDFAGTGTYEQYF
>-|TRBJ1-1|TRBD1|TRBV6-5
TGTGCCAGCTTCCCCGGGACAGCGAACACTGAAGCTTTCTTT
CASFPGTANTEAFF
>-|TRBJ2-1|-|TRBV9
TGTGCCAGCAGCCCGAGAGGGGGAAGGAGCTACAATGAGCAGTTCTTC
CASSPRGGRSYNEQFF
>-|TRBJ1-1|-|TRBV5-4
TGTGCCAGCAGCTACCAACAGGTCTCTGAAGCTTTCTTT
CASSYQQVSEAFF
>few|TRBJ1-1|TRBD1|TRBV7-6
TGTGCCAGCAGCCTTACACGACAGGGGCTGAACACTGAAGCTTTCTTT
CASSLTRQGLNTEAFF
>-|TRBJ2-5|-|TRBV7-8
TGTGCCAGCAGCCACTCGGGAAGCGAGACCCAGTACTTC
CASSHSGSETQYF
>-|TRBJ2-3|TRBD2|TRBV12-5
TGTGCTAGTCATTGGACTAGCGGGGGCGCTAGCACAGATACGCAGTATTTT
CASHWTSGGASTDTQYF
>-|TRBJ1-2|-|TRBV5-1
TGCGCCAGCAGCTTGGAAGCGGGTTGGAACTATGGCTACACCTTC
CASSLEAGWNYGYTF
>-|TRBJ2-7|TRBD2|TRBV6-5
TGTGCCAGCAGTTACCAGACTAGCGGGGCTGCCTACGAGCAGTACTTC
CASSYQTSGAAYEQYF
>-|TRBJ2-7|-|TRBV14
TGTGCCAGCAGCCGAGACGGGACACTACTCTACGAGCAGTACTTC
CASSRDGTLLYEQYF